This is a list of T cell receptor beta chains from one sample in a study of Tregs in tolerant kidney transplant recipients. The table came from immunoSEQ multiplex PCR; TCRdb's copy has only in-frame clones and leaves some out. The sample contains 15,000 to 18,000 clones, just over 90% of which appear only once. Sample: CD8+ T cells from blood. Every receptor here comes from a human donor in good health. CDR3s include the opening cysteine and the closing phenylalanine or tryptophan. D genes are given only for firm matches. Clone size is given for some rows only: seen once, a few or many times, or a class if the clone is expanded.

>.|TRBV10-3|TRBJ1-1|.
TGTGCCATCAGTGAGTCGGGGCAAGACACTGAAGCTTTCTTT
CAISESGQDTEAFF
>.|TRBV4-1|TRBJ2-3|TRBD2
TGCGCCAGCAGCCAATCGCCAGCGGGGGGCACCACAGATACGCAGTATTTT
CASSQSPAGGTTDTQYF
>.|TRBV7-9|TRBJ2-5|.
TGTGCCAGCAGCTCCCAGTCTCTGCTGGATGGAGAGACCCAGTACTTC
CASSSQSLLDGETQYF
>.|TRBV9|TRBJ1-5|TRBD1
TGTGCCAGCAGCGTAGGACAGGGCGATAATCAGCCCCAGCATTTT
CASSVGQGDNQPQHF
>.|TRBV19|TRBJ2-7|TRBD1
TGTGCCAGTAGTACCCGGGACAGGGGGCCCTACGAGCAGTACTTC
CASSTRDRGPYEQYF
>.|TRBV7-3|TRBJ1-1|TRBD1
TGTGCCAGCAGCTTGGGTCCCGGGACAGGGTTAACTGAAGCTTTCTTT
CASSLGPGTGLTEAFF
>.|TRBV5-1|TRBJ2-1|.
TGCGCCAGCAGCTCTTTTGGACAGACTTACAATGAGCAGTTCTTC
CASSSFGQTYNEQFF
>.|TRBV27|TRBJ2-3|.
TGTGCCAGCAGTTTTAGGGAAACTAGCACAGATACGCAGTATTTT
CASSFRETSTDTQYF
>.|TRBV13|TRBJ2-1|TRBD2
TGTGCCAGCAGCCCAGGGGTAACTAGCGGGGACAATGAGCAGTTCTTC
CASSPGVTSGDNEQFF
>.|TRBV25-1|TRBJ2-5|.
TGTGCCTCCGAAGGGGAAGAGACCCAGTACTTC
CASEGEETQYF
>.|TRBV2|TRBJ2-2|.
TGTGCCAGCAGTGAGGAGTCGAGGGGGGAGCTGTTTTTT
CASSEESRGELFF
>.|TRBV6-5|TRBJ1-2|TRBD1
TGTGCCAGCAGTTTCGGGGACAGACCCAGGGATGGCTACACCTTC
CASSFGDRPRDGYTF
>.|TRBV5-5|TRBJ1-2|.
TGTGCCAGCAGCCCAAGGACCTACCCAACCTACTATGGCTACACCTTC
CASSPRTYPTYYGYTF
>.|TRBV28|TRBJ2-3|.
TGTGCCAGCCGGGGGTTTATCACAGATACGCAGTATTTT
CASRGFITDTQYF
>.|TRBV9|TRBJ2-7|TRBD1
TGTGCCAGCAGCGGCAGACAGGGCTCCTACGAGCAGTACTTC
CASSGRQGSYEQYF
>.|TRBV29-1|TRBJ1-1|.
TGCAGCGTCTCCCACTCGAGGGTTGGCACTGAAGCTTTCTTT
CSVSHSRVGTEAFF
>.|TRBV12-5|TRBJ1-1|.
TGTGCTAGTGGTTTGGGCGCTAGAGGGAACACTGAAGCTTTCTTT
CASGLGARGNTEAFF
>.|TRBV6-1|TRBJ2-3|.
TGTGCCAGCATCCTAGGGACCCATACGCAGTATTTT
CASILGTHTQYF
>once|TRBV6-6|TRBJ2-7|TRBD2
TGTGCCAGCAGTTTCGTGGGAGGAGTTGGGCTAGCGGGAACTTTC
CASSFVGGVGLAGTF
>.|TRBV30|TRBJ2-7|.
TGTGCCTGGAGAAGGGCAGGGTGGGGGAACGAGCAGTACTTC
CAWRRAGWGNEQYF
>.|TRBV30|TRBJ2-5|.
TGTGCCTGGAGTCTCGGGGCCAAAGAGACCCAGTACTTC
CAWSLGAKETQYF
>.|TRBV7-2|TRBJ2-1|TRBD1
TGTGCCAGCAGCTTCCGACAGGGTAGGTACAATGAGCAGTTCTTC
CASSFRQGRYNEQFF
>.|TRBV6-1|TRBJ2-5|.
TGTGCCAGCAGTTGGGGGGCGGAGACCCAGTACTTC
CASSWGAETQYF
>.|TRBV27|TRBJ1-2|.
TGTGCCAGCAGCCGATTGGGCCTAAACTCATTCTATGGCTACACCTTC
CASSRLGLNSFYGYTF
>few|TRBV4-2|TRBJ2-2|TRBD2
TGTGCCAGCAGCCAAGATGGGCTAGCGGACACCGGGGAGCTGTTTTTT
CASSQDGLADTGELFF
>.|TRBV11-2|TRBJ2-2|TRBD1
TGTGCCAGCAGCCCCGGACAGGGGTTCGGGGAGCTGTTTTTT
CASSPGQGFGELFF
>.|TRBV7-2|TRBJ1-1|.
TGTGCCAGCAGCTCAGAAACGTGGAGGGCGGGCACTGAAGCTTTCTTT
CASSSETWRAGTEAFF
>.|TRBV19|TRBJ1-1|.
TGTGCCAGTAGTAGGTCCTCACAGAACACTGAAGCTTTCTTT
CASSRSSQNTEAFF
>.|TRBV4-2|TRBJ2-5|.
TGTGCCAGCAGCCAAGATGGGGCGGGGACCCAAGAGACCCAGTACTTC
CASSQDGAGTQETQYF
>.|TRBV30|TRBJ2-5|.
TGTGCCTGGAGCGGGAGCCGAGGGGAGACCCAGTACTTC
CAWSGSRGETQYF
>.|TRBV11-3|TRBJ1-4|TRBD1
TGTGCCAGCAGCCCCGGACAGGCAACTAATGAAAAACTGTTTTTT
CASSPGQATNEKLFF
>.|TRBV28|TRBJ2-7|TRBD2
TGTGCCAGCAGCCCAGCGGGGGGGGACGAGCAGTACTTC
CASSPAGGDEQYF
>.|TRBV7-8|TRBJ2-7|TRBD2
TGTGCCAGCAGCTCCACCGGGACTAGCGGTAATCCCTTGGGATACGAGCAGTACTTC
CASSSTGTSGNPLGYEQYF
>.|TRBV19|TRBJ2-7|TRBD2
TGTGCCAGTAGTCCTCTTATGGTGGGACTAGGGGCCTACGAGCAGTACTTC
CASSPLMVGLGAYEQYF
>.|TRBV27|TRBJ2-4|.
TGTGCCAGCTGGGGGGCCAAAAACATTCAGTACTTC
CASWGAKNIQYF
>.|TRBV27|TRBJ2-1|.
TGTGCCAGCAGTGTTAACTACAATGAGCAGTTCTTC
CASSVNYNEQFF
>.|TRBV7-2|TRBJ2-1|.
TGTGCCAGCAACCCAGGGGGGGCAAATGAGCAGTTCTTC
CASNPGGANEQFF
>once|TRBV11-2|TRBJ1-4|.
TGTGCCAGCAGCGCAGAGGTGGGCAGGGCTAATGAAAAACTGTTTTTT
CASSAEVGRANEKLFF
>.|TRBV19|TRBJ1-5|TRBD1
TGTGCCAGTAGCCTCGCCGGGACAGCCTTCCATCAGCCCCAGCATTTT
CASSLAGTAFHQPQHF
>.|TRBV19|TRBJ1-1|.
TGTGCCAGTAGTACAGGTCTACGCGATAGACCGAACACTGAAGCTTTCTTT
CASSTGLRDRPNTEAFF